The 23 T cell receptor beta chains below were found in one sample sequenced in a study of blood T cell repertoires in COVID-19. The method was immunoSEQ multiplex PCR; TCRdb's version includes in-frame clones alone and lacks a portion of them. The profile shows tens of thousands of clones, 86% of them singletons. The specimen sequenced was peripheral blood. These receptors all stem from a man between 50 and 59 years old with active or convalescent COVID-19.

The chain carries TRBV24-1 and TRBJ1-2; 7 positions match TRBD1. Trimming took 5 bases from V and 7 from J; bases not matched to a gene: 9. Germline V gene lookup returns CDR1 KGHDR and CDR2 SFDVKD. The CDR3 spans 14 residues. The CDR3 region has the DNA TGTGCCACCAGTGCTACGGGACAGTTTTTTGGCTACACCTTC. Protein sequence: CATSATGQFFGYTF.

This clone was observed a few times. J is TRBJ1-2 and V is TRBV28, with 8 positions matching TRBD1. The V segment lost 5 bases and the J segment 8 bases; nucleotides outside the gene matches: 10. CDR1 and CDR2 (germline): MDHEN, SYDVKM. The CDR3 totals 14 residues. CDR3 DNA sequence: TGTGCCAGCAGTCCTAGGGGACAGGCAGGAGGCTACACCTTC. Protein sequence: CASSPRGQAGGYTF.

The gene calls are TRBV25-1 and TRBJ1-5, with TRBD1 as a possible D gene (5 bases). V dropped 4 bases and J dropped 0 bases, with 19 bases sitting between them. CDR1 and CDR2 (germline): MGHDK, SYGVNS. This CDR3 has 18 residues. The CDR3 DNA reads TGTGCCAGCAGTGCAGGACACCCGACCGAATTTAGCAATCAGCCCCAGCATTTT. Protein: CASSAGHPTEFSNQPQHF. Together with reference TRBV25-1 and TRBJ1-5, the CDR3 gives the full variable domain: EADIYQTPRYLVIGTGKKITLECSQTMGHDKMYWYQQDPGMELHLIHYSYGVNSTEKGDLSSESTVSRIRTEHFPLTLESARPSHTSQYLCASSAGHPTEFSNQPQHFGDGTRLSIL.

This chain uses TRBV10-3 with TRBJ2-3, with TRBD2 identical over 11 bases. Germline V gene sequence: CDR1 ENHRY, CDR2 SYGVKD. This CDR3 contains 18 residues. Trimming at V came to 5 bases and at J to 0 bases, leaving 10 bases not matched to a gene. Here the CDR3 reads CAISLRTSGPASTDTQYF. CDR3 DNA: TGTGCCATCAGTCTTCGGACTAGCGGGCCCGCTAGCACAGATACGCAGTATTTT.

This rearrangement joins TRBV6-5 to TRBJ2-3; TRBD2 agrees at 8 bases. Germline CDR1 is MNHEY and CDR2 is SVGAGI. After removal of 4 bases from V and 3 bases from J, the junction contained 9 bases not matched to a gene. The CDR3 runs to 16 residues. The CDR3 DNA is TGTGCCAGCAGTTTGCACGGGGGGGGGCAAACAGATACGCAGTATTTT. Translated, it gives CASSLHGGGQTDTQYF.

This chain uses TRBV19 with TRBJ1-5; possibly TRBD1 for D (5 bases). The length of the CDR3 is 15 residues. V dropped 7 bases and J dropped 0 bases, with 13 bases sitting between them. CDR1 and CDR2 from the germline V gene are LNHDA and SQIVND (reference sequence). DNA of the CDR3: TGTGCCAGTAACCATCGGGGGACTAGCAATCAGCCCCAGCATTTT. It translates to CASNHRGTSNQPQHF.

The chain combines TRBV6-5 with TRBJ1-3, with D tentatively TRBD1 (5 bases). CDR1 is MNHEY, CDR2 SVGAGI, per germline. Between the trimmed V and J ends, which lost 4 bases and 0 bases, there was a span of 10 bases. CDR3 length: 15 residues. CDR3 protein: CASSWDSRSGNTIYF. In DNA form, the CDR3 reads TGTGCCAGCAGTTGGGACTCACGCTCTGGAAACACCATATATTTT.

CDR3 DNA: TGTGCCACCAGTGATGGGACTAGCGCCGGGGAGCTGTTTTTT. It yields the protein CATSDGTSAGELFF. The rearrangement joins TRBV24-1 to TRBJ2-2, with 10 bases identical to TRBD2. This CDR3 comprises 14 residues. J gave up 6 bases and V 3 bases, and 0 bases lay outside the gene matches. Germline CDR1 reads KGHDR; CDR2 reads SFDVKD.

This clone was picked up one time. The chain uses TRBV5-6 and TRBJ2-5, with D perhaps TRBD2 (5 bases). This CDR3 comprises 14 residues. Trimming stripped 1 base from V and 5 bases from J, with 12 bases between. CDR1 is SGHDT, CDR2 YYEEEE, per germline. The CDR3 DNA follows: TGTGCCAGCAGCTTGCGCGGCCCGGGGGAGACCCAGTACTTC. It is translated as CASSLRGPGETQYF.

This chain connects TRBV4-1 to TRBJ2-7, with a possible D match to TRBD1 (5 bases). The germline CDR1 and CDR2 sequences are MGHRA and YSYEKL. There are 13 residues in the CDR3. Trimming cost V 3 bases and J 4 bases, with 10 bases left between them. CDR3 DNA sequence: TGCGCCAGCAGCCAGGAATCAGGGTACGAGCAGTACTTC. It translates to CASSQESGYEQYF.

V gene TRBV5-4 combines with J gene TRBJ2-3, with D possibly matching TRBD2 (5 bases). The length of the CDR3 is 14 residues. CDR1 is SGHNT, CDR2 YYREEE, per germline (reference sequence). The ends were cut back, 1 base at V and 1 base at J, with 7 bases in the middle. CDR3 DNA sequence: TGTGCCAGCAGCTTGAAGAGGGGCACAGATACGCAGTATTTT. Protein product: CASSLKRGTDTQYF. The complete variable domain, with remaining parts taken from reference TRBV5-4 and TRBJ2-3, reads ETGVTQSPTHLIKTRGQQVTLRCSSQSGHNTVSWYQQALGQGPQFIFQYYREEENGRGNFPPRFSGLQFPNYSSELNVNALELDDSALYLCASSLKRGTDTQYFGPGTRLTVL.

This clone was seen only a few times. CDR3 in amino acids: CASSEAGFGGYTF. In DNA form, the CDR3 reads TGTGCCAGCAGTGAGGCAGGTTTCGGCGGCTACACCTTC. The chain combines TRBV6-1 with TRBJ1-2; D is uncertain. V lost 3 bases, J lost 8 bases, and 13 bases lay in between. This CDR3 is 13 amino acids long. CDR1 and CDR2 from the germline V gene are MNHNS and SASEGT.

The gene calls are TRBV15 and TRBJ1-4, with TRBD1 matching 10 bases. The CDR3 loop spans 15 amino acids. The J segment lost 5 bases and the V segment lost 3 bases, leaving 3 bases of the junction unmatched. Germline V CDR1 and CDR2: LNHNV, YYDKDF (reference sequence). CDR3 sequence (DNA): TGTGCCACCAGCAGGGGACAGGGGAAGAATGAAAAACTGTTTTTT. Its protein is CATSRGQGKNEKLFF. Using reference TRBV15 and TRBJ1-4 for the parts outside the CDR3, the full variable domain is DAMVIQNPRYQVTQFGKPVTLSCSQTLNHNVMYWYQQKSSQAPKLLFHYYDKDFNNEADTPDNFQSRRPNTSFCFLDIRSPGLGDTAMYLCATSRGQGKNEKLFFGSGTQLSVL.

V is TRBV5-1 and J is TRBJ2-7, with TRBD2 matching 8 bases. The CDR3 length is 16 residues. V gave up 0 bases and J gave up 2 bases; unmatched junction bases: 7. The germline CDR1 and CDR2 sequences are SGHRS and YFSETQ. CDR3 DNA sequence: TGCGCCAGCAGCTTGGATTCGGGAGGGACACCCTACGAGCAGTACTTC. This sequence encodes CASSLDSGGTPYEQYF.

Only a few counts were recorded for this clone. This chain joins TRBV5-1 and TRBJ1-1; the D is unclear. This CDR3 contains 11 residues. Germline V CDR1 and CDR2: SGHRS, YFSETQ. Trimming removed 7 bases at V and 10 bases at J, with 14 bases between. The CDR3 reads CASGERGRAFF. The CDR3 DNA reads TGCGCCAGCGGGGAACGAGGGAGAGCTTTCTTT.

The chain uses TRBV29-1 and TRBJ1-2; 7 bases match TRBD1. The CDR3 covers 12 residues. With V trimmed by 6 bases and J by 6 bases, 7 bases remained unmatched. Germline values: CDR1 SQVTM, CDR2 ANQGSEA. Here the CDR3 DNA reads TGCAGCGTGGGCCGGGACAGAGATGGCTACACCTTC. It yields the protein CSVGRDRDGYTF. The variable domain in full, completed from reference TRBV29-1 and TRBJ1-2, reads SAVISQKPSRDICQRGTSLTIQCQVDSQVTMMFWYRQQPGQSLTLIATANQGSEATYESGFVIDKFPISRPNLTFSTLTVSNMSPEDSSIYLCSVGRDRDGYTFGSGTRLTVV.

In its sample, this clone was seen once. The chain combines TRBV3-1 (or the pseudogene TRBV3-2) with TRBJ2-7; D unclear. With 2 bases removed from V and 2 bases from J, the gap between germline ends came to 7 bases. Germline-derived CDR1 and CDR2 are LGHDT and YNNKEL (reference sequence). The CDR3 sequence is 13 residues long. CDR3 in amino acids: CASSQQATYEQYF. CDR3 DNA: TGTGCCAGCAGCCAACAGGCCACCTACGAGCAGTACTTC.

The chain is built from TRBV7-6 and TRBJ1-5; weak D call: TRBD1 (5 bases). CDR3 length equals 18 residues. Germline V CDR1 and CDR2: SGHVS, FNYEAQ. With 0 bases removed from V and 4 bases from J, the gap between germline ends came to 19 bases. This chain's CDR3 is CASSLAARFGRANQPQHF. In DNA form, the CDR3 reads TGTGCCAGCAGCTTAGCTGCTCGTTTCGGCAGGGCGAATCAGCCCCAGCATTTT.

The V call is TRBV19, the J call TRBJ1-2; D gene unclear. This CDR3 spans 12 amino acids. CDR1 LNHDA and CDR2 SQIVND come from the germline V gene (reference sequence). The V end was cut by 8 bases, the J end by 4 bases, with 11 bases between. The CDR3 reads CASLTATYGYTF. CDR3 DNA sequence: TGTGCCAGTCTAACAGCCACCTATGGCTACACCTTC.

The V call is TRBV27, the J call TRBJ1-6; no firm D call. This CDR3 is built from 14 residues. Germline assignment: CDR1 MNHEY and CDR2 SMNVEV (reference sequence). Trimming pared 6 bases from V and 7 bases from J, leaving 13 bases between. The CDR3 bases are TGTGCCAGCAGAATTAGCACTGGGAATTCACCCCTCCACTTT. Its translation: CASRISTGNSPLHF.

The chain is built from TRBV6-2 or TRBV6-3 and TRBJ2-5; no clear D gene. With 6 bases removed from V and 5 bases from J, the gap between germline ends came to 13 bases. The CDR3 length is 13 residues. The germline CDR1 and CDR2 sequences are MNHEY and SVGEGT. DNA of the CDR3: TGTGCCAGCAGCCTAGTTAATTGGGAGACCCAGTACTTC. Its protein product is CASSLVNWETQYF.

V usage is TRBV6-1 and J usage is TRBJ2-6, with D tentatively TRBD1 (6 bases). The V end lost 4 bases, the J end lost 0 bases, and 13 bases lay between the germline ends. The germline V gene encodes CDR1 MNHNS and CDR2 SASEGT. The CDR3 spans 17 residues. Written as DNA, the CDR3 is TGTGCCAGCAGTGTACAAACAGGGTTCTCTGGGGCCAACGTCCTGACTTTC. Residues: CASSVQTGFSGANVLTF.

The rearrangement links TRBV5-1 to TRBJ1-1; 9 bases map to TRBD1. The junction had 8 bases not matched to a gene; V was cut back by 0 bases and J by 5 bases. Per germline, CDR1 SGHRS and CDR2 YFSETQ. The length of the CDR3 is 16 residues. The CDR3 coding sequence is TGCGCCAGCAGCTTGGCCACAGGGGGCTGGGGGACTGAAGCTTTCTTT. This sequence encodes CASSLATGGWGTEAFF.